This T cell receptor beta chain comes out of a study of pediatric ulcerative colitis. General observations from the study: Blood-rectal clonal overlap within each person was significantly higher in ulcerative colitis patients than controls.

A remark on this clone: The antigen remains undetermined.

CDR1 MDHEN and CDR2 SYDVKM come from the germline V gene. Trimming pared 6 bases from V and 8 bases from J, leaving 8 bases between. The CDR3 sequence is 11 residues long. Method: immunoSEQ multiplex PCR; TCRdb's copy keeps in-frame clones and lacks some. Of fewer than 7,000 clones listed, around nine tenths are singletons. Sequencing input: blood. The receptor was isolated from a girl between 5 and 17 years old who was a control in a study of pediatric ulcerative colitis. The J gene is TRBJ1-5, the V gene TRBV28, with a weak D call TRBD1 (6 bases). The CDR3: CASSSGEPQHF. The CDR3 DNA follows: TGTGCCAGCAGCTCAGGGGAGCCCCAGCATTTT.